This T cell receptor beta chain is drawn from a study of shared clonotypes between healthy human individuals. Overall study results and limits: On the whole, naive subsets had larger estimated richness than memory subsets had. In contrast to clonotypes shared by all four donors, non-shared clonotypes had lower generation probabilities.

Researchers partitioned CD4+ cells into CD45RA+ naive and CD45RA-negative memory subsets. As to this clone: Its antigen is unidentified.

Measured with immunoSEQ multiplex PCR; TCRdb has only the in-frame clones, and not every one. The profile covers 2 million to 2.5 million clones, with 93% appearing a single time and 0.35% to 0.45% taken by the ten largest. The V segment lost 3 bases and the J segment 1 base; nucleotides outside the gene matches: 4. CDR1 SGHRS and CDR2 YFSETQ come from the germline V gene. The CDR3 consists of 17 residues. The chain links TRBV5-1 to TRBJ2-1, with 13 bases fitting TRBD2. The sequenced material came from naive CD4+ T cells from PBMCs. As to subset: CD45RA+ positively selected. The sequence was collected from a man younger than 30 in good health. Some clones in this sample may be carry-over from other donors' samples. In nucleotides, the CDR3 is TGCGCCAGCAGCTGGGGACTAGCGGGGAATTCCTACAATGAGCAGTTCTTC. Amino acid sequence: CASSWGLAGNSYNEQFF. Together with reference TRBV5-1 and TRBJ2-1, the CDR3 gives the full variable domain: KAGVTQTPRYLIKTRGQQVTLSCSPISGHRSVSWYQQTPGQGLQFLFEYFSETQRNKGNFPGRFSGRQFSNSRSEMNVSTLELGDSALYLCASSWGLAGNSYNEQFFGPGTRLTVL.